This is a list of T cell receptor beta chains from one sample in a study of blood T cell repertoires in COVID-19. Clones were sequenced by immunoSEQ multiplex PCR, and TCRdb holds only the in-frame ones, with some missing. The table lists about 180,000 clones, about 88% of them singletons. Sequences were obtained from PBMCs or T cells enriched from blood (not recorded which). The receptors derive from a human donor with acute COVID-19. The donor label of this sample is uncertain. CDR3s leave out the opening cysteine and the closing phenylalanine or tryptophan. Each record gives: J gene, V gene, D gene, CDR3 protein. The D gene is left open where the match is weak.

TRBJ1-1 TRBV29-1 - SVLRDTEAF
TRBJ2-7 TRBV19 - ASSRIAGPIEQY
TRBJ1-2 TRBV30 - AWKLRDTSNYGYT
TRBJ1-6 TRBV5-1 - ASSLGRGYLH
TRBJ2-5 TRBV28 - ASSLGGIQETQY
TRBJ2-3 TRBV5-1 TRBD1 ASRSGQGTDTQY
TRBJ2-5 TRBV6-5 TRBD2 ASSWAAGAGRETQY
TRBJ2-2 TRBV4-2 TRBD2 ASSPASGGLNTGELF
TRBJ2-7 TRBV4-3 - ASSQDRKFPGEQY
TRBJ1-2 TRBV27 - ASFGGPNYGYT
TRBJ1-5 TRBV2 TRBD1 ASSVTRGALSNQPQH
TRBJ2-7 TRBV27 - ASSWSHRGYYEQY